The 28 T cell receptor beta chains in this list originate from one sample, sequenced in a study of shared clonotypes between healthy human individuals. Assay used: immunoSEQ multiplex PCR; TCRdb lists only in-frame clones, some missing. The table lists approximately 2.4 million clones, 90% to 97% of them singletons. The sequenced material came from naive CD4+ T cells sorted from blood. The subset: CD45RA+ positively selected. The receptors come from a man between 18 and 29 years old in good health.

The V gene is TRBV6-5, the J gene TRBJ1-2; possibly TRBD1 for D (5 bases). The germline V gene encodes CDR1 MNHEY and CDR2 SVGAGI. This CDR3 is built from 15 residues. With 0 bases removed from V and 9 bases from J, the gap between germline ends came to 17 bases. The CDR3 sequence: CASSYSIQAGHSYTF. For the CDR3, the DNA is TGTGCCAGCAGTTACTCAATCCAGGCGGGGCATAGCTACACCTTC.

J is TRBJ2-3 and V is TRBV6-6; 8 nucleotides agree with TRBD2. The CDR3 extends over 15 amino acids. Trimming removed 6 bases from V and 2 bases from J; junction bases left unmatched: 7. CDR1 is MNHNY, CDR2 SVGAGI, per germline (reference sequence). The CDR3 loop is CASSTPGLDTDTQYF. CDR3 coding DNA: TGTGCCAGCAGCACCCCGGGACTAGACACAGATACGCAGTATTTT.

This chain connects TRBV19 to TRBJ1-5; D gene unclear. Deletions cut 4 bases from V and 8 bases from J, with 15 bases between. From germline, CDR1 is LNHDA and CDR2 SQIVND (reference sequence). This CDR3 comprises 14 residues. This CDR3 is CASSTPSDEKPQHF. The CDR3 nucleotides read TGTGCCAGTAGTACACCCTCGGACGAGAAGCCCCAGCATTTT.

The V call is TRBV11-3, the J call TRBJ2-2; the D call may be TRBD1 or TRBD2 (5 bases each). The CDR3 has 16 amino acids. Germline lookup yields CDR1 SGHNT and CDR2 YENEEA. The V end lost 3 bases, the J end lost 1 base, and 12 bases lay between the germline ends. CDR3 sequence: CASSLGTGWNTGELFF. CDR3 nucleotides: TGTGCCAGCAGCTTGGGGACGGGTTGGAACACCGGGGAGCTGTTTTTT.

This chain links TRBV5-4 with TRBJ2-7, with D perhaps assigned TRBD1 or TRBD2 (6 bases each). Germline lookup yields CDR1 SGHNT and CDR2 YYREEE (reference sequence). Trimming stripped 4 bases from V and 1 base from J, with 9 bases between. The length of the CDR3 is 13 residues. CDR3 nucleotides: TGTGCCAGCAGCCGGGGGCAGTCCTACGAGCAGTACTTC. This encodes CASSRGQSYEQYF.

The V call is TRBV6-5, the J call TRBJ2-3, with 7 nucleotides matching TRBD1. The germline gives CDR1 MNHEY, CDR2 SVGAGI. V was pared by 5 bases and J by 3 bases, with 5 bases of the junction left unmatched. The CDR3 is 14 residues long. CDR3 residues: CASSRRTGTDTQYF. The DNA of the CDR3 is TGTGCCAGCAGTAGGCGGACAGGAACAGATACGCAGTATTTT.

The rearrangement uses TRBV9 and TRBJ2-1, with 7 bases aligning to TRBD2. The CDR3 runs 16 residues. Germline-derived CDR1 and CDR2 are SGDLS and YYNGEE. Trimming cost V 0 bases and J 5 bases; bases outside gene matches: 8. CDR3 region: CASSVGPAGVDNEQFF. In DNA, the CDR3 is TGTGCCAGCAGCGTAGGCCCGGCGGGGGTTGACAATGAGCAGTTCTTC.

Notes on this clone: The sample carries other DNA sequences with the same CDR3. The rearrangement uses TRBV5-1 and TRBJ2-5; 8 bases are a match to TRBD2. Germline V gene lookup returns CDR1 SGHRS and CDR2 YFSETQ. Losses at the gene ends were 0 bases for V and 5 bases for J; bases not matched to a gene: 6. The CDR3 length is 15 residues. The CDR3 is CASSLETGGLETQYF. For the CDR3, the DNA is TGCGCCAGCAGCTTGGAGACGGGAGGGCTGGAGACCCAGTACTTC.

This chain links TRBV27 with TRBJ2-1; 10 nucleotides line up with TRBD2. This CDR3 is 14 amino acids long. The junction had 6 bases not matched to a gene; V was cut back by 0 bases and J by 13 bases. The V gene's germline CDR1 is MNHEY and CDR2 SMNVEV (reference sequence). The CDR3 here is CASSLSVAGGSQFF. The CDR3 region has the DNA TGTGCCAGCAGTTTATCGGTAGCGGGGGGTAGTCAGTTCTTC.

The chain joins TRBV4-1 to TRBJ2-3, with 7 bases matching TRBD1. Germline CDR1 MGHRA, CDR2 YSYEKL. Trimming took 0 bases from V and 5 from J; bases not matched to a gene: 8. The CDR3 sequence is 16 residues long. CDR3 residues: CASSQEALTGVDTQYF. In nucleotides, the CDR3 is TGCGCCAGCAGCCAAGAAGCTTTAACAGGGGTAGATACGCAGTATTTT.

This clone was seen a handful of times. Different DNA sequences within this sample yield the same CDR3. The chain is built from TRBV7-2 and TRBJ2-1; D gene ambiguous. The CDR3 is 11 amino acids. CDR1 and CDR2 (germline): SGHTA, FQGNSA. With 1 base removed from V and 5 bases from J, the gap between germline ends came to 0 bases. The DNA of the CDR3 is TGTGCCAGCAGCTTAGACAATGAGCAGTTCTTC. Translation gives CASSLDNEQFF. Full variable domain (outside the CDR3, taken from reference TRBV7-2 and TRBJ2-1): GAGVSQSPSNKVTEKGKDVELRCDPISGHTALYWYRQSLGQGLEFLIYFQGNSAPDKSGLPSDRFSAERTGGSVSTLTIQRTQQEDSAVYLCASSLDNEQFFGPGTRLTVL.

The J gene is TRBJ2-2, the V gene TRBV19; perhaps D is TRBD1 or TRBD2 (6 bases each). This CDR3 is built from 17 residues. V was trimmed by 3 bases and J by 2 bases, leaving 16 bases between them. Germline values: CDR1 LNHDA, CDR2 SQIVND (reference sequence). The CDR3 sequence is CASSIRTIQGNTGELFF. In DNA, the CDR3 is TGTGCCAGTAGTATCAGGACTATACAGGGTAACACCGGGGAGCTGTTTTTT. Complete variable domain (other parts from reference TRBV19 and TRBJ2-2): DGGITQSPKYLFRKEGQNVTLSCEQNLNHDAMYWYRQDPGQGLRLIYYSQIVNDFQKGDIAEGYSVSREKKESFPLTVTSAQKNPTAFYLCASSIRTIQGNTGELFFGEGSRLTVL.

The CDR3 DNA sequence: TGTGCCAGCTCACCACCGGGGACAGGAACAAATTCACCCCTCCACTTT. This codes for CASSPPGTGTNSPLHF. The chain carries TRBV18 and TRBJ1-6, with 8 bases identical to TRBD1. With V trimmed by 0 bases and J by 7 bases, 5 bases remained unmatched. Looked up from germline, CDR1 is KGHSH and CDR2 is LQKENI. The CDR3 extends over 16 amino acids. The variable domain in full, completed from reference TRBV18 and TRBJ1-6, reads NAGVMQNPRHLVRRRGQEARLRCSPMKGHSHVYWYRQLPEEGLKFMVYLQKENIIDESGMPKERFSAEFPKEGPSILRIQQVVRGDSAAYFCASSPPGTGTNSPLHFGNGTRLTVT.

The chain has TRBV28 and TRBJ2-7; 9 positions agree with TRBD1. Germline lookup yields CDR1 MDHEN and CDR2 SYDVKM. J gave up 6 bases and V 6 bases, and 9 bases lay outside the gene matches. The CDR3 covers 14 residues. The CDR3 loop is CASRRDREFGEQYF. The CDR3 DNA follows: TGTGCCAGCAGGCGGGACAGGGAGTTCGGCGAGCAGTACTTC.

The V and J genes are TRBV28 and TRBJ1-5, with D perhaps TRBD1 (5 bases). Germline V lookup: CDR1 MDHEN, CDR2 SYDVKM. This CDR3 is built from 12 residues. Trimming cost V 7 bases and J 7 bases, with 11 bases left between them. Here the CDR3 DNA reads TGTGCCAGCACCTTGGGGGTGCAGCCCCAGCATTTT. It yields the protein CASTLGVQPQHF.

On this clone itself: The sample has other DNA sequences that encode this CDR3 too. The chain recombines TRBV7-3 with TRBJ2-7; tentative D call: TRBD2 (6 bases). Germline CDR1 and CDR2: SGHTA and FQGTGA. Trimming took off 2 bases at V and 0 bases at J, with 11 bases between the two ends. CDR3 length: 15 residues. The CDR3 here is CASSLGAGSSYEQYF. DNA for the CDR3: TGTGCCAGCAGCTTAGGGGCGGGGTCCTCCTACGAGCAGTACTTC.

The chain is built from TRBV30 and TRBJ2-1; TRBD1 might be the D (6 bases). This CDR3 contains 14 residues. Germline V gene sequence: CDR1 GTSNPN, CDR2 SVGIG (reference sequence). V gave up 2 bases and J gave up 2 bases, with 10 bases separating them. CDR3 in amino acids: CAWSPGTPYNEQFF. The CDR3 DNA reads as TGTGCCTGGAGTCCCGGGACACCCTACAATGAGCAGTTCTTC.

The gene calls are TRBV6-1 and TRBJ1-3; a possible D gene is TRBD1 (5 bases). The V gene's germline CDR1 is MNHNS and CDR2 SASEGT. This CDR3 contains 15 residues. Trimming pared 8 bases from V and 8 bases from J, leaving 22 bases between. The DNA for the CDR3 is TGTGCCAGCGCGGAAAGGGGAGCTTTTCCGGACACCATATATTTT. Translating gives CASAERGAFPDTIYF.

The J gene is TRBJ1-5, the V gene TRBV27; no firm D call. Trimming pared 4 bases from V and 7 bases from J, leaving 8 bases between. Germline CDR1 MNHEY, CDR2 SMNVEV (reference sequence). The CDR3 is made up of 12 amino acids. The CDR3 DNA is TGTGCCAGCAGTTGGCTCGGACAGCCCCAGCATTTT. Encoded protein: CASSWLGQPQHF.

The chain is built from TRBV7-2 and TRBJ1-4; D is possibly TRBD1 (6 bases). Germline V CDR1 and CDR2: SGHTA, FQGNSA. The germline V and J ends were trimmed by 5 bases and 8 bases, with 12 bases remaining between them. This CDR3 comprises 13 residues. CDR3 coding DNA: TGTGCCAGCAGCAGAGGGGGGAGGGAAAAACTGTTTTTT. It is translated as CASSRGGREKLFF.

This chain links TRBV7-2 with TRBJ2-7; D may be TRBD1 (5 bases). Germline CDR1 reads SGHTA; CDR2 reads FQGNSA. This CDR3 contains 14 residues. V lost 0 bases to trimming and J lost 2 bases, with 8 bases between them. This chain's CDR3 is CASSLAQTAYEQYF. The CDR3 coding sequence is TGTGCCAGCAGCTTAGCGCAGACAGCCTACGAGCAGTACTTC. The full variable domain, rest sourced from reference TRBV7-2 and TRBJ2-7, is GAGVSQSPSNKVTEKGKDVELRCDPISGHTALYWYRQSLGQGLEFLIYFQGNSAPDKSGLPSDRFSAERTGGSVSTLTIQRTQQEDSAVYLCASSLAQTAYEQYFGPGTRLTVT.

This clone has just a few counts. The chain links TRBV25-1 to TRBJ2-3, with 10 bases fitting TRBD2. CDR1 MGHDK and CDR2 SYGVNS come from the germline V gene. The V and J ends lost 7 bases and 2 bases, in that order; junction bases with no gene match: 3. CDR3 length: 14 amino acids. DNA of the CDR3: TGTGCCAGCAAACTAGCGGGGAACACAGATACGCAGTATTTT. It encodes CASKLAGNTDTQYF.

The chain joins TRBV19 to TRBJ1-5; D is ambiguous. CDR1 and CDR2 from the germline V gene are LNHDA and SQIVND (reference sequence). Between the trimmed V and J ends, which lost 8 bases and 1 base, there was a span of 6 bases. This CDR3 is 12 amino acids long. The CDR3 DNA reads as TGTGCCAGTGGACGGAGCAATCAGCCCCAGCATTTT. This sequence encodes CASGRSNQPQHF.

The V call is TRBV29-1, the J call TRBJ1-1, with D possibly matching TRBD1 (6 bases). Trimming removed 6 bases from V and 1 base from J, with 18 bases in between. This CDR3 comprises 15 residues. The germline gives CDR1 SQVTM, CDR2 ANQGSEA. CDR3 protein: CSVSAEQGRNTEAFF. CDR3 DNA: TGCAGCGTCTCCGCAGAACAGGGTCGGAACACTGAAGCTTTCTTT.

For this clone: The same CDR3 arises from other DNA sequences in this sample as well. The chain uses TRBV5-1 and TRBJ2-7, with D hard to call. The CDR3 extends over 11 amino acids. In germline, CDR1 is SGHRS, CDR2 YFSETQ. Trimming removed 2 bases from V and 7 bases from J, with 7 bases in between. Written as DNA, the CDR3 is TGCGCCAGCAGCTTCGGACGTGAGCAGTACTTC. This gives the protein CASSFGREQYF.

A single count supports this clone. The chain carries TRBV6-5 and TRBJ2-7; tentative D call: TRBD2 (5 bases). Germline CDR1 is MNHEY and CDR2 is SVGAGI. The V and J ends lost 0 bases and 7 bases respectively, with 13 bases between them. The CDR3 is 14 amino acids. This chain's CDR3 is CASSYSTRSGEQYF. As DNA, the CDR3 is TGTGCCAGCAGTTACTCAACACGCTCGGGGGAGCAGTACTTC.

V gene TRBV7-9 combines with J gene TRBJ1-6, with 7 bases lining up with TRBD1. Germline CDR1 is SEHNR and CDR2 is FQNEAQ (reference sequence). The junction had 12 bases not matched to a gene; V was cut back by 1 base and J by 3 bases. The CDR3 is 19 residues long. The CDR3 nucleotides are TGTGCCAGCAGCTTAGTGTCCGGCGGACAGGCCTTCTATAATTCACCCCTCCACTTT. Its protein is CASSLVSGGQAFYNSPLHF.

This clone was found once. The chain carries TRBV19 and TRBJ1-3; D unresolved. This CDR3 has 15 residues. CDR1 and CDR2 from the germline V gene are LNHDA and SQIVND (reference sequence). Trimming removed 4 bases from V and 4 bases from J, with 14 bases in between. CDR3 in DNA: TGTGCCAGTAGTACCATTACAGTATCGGGAAACACCATATATTTT. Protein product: CASSTITVSGNTIYF.